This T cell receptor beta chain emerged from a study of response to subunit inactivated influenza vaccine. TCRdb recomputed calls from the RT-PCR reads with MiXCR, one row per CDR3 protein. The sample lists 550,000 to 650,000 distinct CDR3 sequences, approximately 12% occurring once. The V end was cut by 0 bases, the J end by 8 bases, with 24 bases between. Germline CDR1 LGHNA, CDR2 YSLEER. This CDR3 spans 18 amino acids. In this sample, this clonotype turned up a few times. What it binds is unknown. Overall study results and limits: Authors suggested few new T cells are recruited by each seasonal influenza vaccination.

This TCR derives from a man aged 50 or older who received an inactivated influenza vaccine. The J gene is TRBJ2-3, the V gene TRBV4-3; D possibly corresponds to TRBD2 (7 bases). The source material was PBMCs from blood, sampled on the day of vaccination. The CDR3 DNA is TGCGCCAGCAGCCAAGATCGTGTAAGGGGGGGCGTTTCTGGTACGCAGTATTTT. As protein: CASSQDRVRGGVSGTQYF.